This T cell receptor (beta chain) was identified during a study of T-cell memory formation after mild COVID-19. Germline CDR1 and CDR2: DFQATT and SNEGSKA (reference sequence). Trimming cost V 2 bases and J 1 base, with 14 bases left between them. The CDR3 is 15 residues long. Each CDR3 protein is one row after TCRdb ran MiXCR on the 5' RACE reads. The table shows 150,000 to 200,000 distinct CDR3 sequences, with roughly 28% occurring only once. This clonotype occurred a few times. The receptor was isolated from an adult woman who had mild COVID-19 (a few samples of this study predate the infection). Cell type and time point are not known. The chain joins TRBV20-1 to TRBJ1-1; D is unresolved. The material sequenced was PBMCs or a T cell subset sorted from them (not recorded which). This CDR3 is CSARSAGRPNTEAFF. CDR3 coding DNA: TGCAGTGCTAGATCTGCCGGACGGCCGAACACTGAAGCTTTCTTT.